This TCR beta chain originates from a study of shared clonotypes between healthy human individuals. Germline V gene lookup returns CDR1 MNHEY and CDR2 SVGAGI. The CDR3 consists of 13 residues. The J segment lost 5 bases and the V segment lost 6 bases, leaving 4 bases of the junction unmatched. Original analysis: With immunoSEQ giving junction-only sequences and no quality scores, filtering differed. Sequenced by immunoSEQ multiplex PCR; TCRdb stores in-frame clones only, minus some. V and J calls and clone size are those listed in that table; D and trimming were worked out from the DNA. The table includes more than 400,000 clones, around four fifths detected once.

This sequence joins TRBV6-5 and TRBJ2-3, with 8 bases that match TRBD1. The receptor was isolated from a woman in her thirties or forties in good health. Some clones in this sample may be carry-over from other donors' samples. Sequences were obtained from PBMCs. The chain's CDR3 is CASSQGAEDTQYF. DNA of the CDR3: TGTGCCAGCAGCCAGGGGGCAGAAGATACGCAGTATTTT.